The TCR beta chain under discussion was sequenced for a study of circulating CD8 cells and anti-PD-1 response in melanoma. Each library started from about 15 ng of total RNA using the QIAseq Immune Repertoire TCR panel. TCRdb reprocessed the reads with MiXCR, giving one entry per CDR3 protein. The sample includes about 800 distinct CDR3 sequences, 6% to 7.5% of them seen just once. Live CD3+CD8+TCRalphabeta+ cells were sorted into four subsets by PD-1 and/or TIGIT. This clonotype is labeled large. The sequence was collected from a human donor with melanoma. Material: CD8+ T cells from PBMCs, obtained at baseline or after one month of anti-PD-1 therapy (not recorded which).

The CDR3 loop reads CASSPGTSGGYEQYF. In nucleotides, the CDR3 is TGTGCCAGCAGCCCGGGGACTAGCGGGGGCTACGAGCAGTACTTC. The J gene is TRBJ2-7, the V gene TRBV7-8; 14 bases fit TRBD2. This CDR3 spans 15 amino acids. From germline, CDR1 is SGHVS and CDR2 FQNEAQ. V shed 5 bases and J 3 bases; nucleotides not matched to a gene: 3.